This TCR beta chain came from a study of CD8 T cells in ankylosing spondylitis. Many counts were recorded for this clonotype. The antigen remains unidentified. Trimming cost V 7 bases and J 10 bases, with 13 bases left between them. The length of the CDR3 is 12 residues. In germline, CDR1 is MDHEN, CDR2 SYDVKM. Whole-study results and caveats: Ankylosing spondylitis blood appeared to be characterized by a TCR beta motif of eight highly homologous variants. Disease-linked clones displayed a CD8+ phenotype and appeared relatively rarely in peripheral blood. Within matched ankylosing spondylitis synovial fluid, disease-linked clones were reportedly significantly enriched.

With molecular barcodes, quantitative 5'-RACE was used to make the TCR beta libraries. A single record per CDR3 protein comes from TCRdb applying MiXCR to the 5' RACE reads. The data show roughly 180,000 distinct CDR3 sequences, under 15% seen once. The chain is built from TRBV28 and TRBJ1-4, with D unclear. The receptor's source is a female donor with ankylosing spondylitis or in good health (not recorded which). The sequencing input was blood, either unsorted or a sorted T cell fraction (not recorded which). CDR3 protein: CASTPPRGKLFF. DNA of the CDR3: TGTGCCAGCACGCCACCGCGGGGAAAACTGTTTTTT.